This TCR beta chain derives from a study of T cell responses to AZD1222 COVID-19 vaccine. This CDR3 contains 15 residues. Germline values: CDR1 MNHNY, CDR2 SVGAGI (reference sequence). The V end was cut by 6 bases, the J end by 0 bases, with 9 bases between. Study-wide findings and caveats: Baseline antibody screening turned up just six seropositive AZD1222 recipients. The study found vaccine-associated CD4 TCRs spanning spike, dominant at 160-218 and 743-854. Rises in breadth and depth of Spike-specific TCRs came after two AZD1222 doses.

Note on this clone: The antigen remains undetermined.

The data were produced by immunoSEQ multiplex PCR, yet TCRdb's version contains in-frame clones alone and is incomplete. This table holds about 180,000 clones, about 90% found once. This specimen consisted of peripheral blood, obtained on day 0 of AZD1222 vaccination. The TCR was taken from an adult in good health. This chain uses TRBV6-6 with TRBJ1-6; D is undetermined. In DNA form, the CDR3 reads TGTGCCAGCAGGTACCTAGACTCCTATAATTCACCCCTCCACTTT. Protein sequence: CASRYLDSYNSPLHF.